Included here is one T cell receptor beta chain sequence, with context. The germline V gene encodes CDR1 SGHTA and CDR2 FQGNSA. The CDR3 contains 15 residues. Deletions cut 5 bases from V and 4 bases from J, with 15 bases between. Primers for the PCR totalled 60 Vbeta and 13 Jbeta. TCRdb keeps only in-frame clones here, not all; method: immunoSEQ multiplex PCR. The sample holds under 200,000 clones, more than 60% seen once. This entry belongs to a study of cytomegalovirus exposure and HLA in healthy donors. The sample was PBMCs. This TCR was recovered from a woman aged 40-49 years in good health and CMV-seropositive. The rearrangement uses TRBV7-2 and TRBJ1-5, with D possibly matching TRBD1 (5 bases). The CDR3 loop is CASSPYGGRNQPQHF. The CDR3 DNA is TGTGCCAGCAGCCCCTACGGGGGTCGGAATCAGCCCCAGCATTTT.